Below are 9 T cell receptor beta chains sequenced from a single sample in a study of T-cell reconstitution after alpha-beta-depleted transplantation in children. TCRbeta library construction was performed incorporating unique molecular identifiers. TCRdb re-called the PCR reads with MiXCR, one entry per CDR3 protein. This sample has about 480,000 distinct CDR3 sequences; around 12% occur once, and the top ten carry over 5.5%. This sample comprised PBMCs from the stem cell graft donor, obtained from the stem cell graft. These receptors were obtained from a human donor who donated a stem cell graft to a child with combined immunodeficiency.

The rearrangement uses TRBV6-1 and TRBJ2-5, with 8 positions matching TRBD2. Germline lookup yields CDR1 MNHNS and CDR2 SASEGT. The CDR3 runs 14 residues. V lost 7 bases, J lost 2 bases, and 6 bases stayed unmatched. Here the CDR3 reads CASTKLAVQETQYF. The CDR3 nucleotides are TGTGCCAGCACTAAACTAGCGGTGCAAGAGACCCAGTACTTC.

This clonotype has only a few counts. This chain joins TRBV5-1 and TRBJ2-7, with D possibly being TRBD1 or TRBD2 (5 bases each). The germline gives CDR1 SGHRS, CDR2 YFSETQ. The CDR3 loop spans 14 amino acids. V was clipped by 1 base and J by 3 bases, with 11 bases between them. The CDR3 DNA reads as TGCGCCAGCAGCTTGTCGGGGCAGTTCTACGAGCAGTACTTC. As protein: CASSLSGQFYEQYF.

This clonotype was counted between two and nine times. The chain links TRBV24-1 to TRBJ2-7; D may correspond to TRBD1 or TRBD2 (6 bases each). The CDR3 extends over 15 amino acids. V lost 3 bases to trimming and J lost 4 bases, with 15 bases between them. Germline loops: CDR1 KGHDR, CDR2 SFDVKD. CDR3 sequence reads: CATSDNRRGRYEQYF. The CDR3 DNA sequence: TGTGCCACCAGTGATAACCGCCGGGGGCGGTACGAGCAGTACTTC.

This clonotype was picked up one time. The CDR3 end shows no conserved phenylalanine or tryptophan, and so a read error is likely. The genes are TRBV7-2 and TRBJ2-2; maybe TRBD1 (6 bases). This CDR3 contains 15 residues. V lost 5 bases to trimming and J lost 5 bases, with 15 bases between them. Looked up from germline, CDR1 is SGHTA and CDR2 is FQGNSA. CDR3 in DNA: TGTGCCAGCAGCACCGCGTGGGGGCTTACCGGGGAGCTGTTTTCT. Its protein product is CASSTAWGLTGELFS.

The V and J genes are TRBV11-1 and TRBJ2-3, with 7 nucleotides matching TRBD2. Trimming cost V 6 bases and J 7 bases; bases outside gene matches: 22. Germline V gene data show CDR1 as SGHAT and CDR2 as FQDESV (reference sequence). CDR3 length: 18 amino acids. CDR3 DNA sequence: TGTGCCAGCAGTCCACAAGGTGGTATCGCGGGGGTTTTCTATACGCAGTATTTT. Encoded protein: CASSPQGGIAGVFYTQYF.

The sample holds a few counts of this clonotype. The chain uses TRBV15 and TRBJ2-7, with 7 bases matching TRBD1. Trimming took 3 bases from V and 5 from J; bases not matched to a gene: 7. CDR1 LNHNV and CDR2 YYDKDF come from the germline V gene (reference sequence). The CDR3 totals 14 residues. The CDR3 nucleotides are TGTGCCACCAGCAGCTTTCACAGGGGAGACGAGCAGTACTTC. As protein: CATSSFHRGDEQYF. Using reference TRBV15 and TRBJ2-7 for the parts outside the CDR3, the full variable domain is DAMVIQNPRYQVTQFGKPVTLSCSQTLNHNVMYWYQQKSSQAPKLLFHYYDKDFNNEADTPDNFQSRRPNTSFCFLDIRSPGLGDTAMYLCATSSFHRGDEQYFGPGTRLTVT.

The CDR3 spells CASSPEQGAYEQYF. CDR3 sequence (DNA): TGTGCCAGCAGCCCGGAACAGGGGGCATACGAGCAGTACTTC. The chain couples TRBV7-9 to TRBJ2-7; 9 bases match TRBD1. The germline CDR1 and CDR2 sequences are SEHNR and FQNEAQ (reference sequence). The CDR3 runs 14 residues. V trimming: 5 bases; J trimming: 4 bases; junction bases outside the gene matches: 6.

The chain employs TRBV6-5 and TRBJ1-2, with 12 bases identical to TRBD1. Germline V gene sequence: CDR1 MNHEY, CDR2 SVGAGI. The CDR3 sequence is 18 residues long. After removal of 2 bases from V and 2 bases from J, the junction contained 9 bases not matched to a gene. The CDR3 nucleotides are TGTGCCAGCAGTTACGATTCGGGACAGGGGGCGATCAACTATGGCTACACCTTC. Translation gives CASSYDSGQGAINYGYTF.

This clonotype showed up just a few times. The gene calls are TRBV7-9 and TRBJ2-1; 14 bases map to TRBD2. Germline V CDR1 and CDR2: SEHNR, FQNEAQ (reference sequence). The CDR3 totals 15 residues. J was trimmed by 9 bases and V by 8 bases; bases with no gene match: 9. The DNA for the CDR3 is TGTGCCAGCTTGCCGGGACTAGCGGGAGTAAGTGAGCAGTTCTTC. Encoded protein: CASLPGLAGVSEQFF.